What follows are 13 T cell receptor beta chains derived from one specimen sequenced in a study of vaccination effects on CD4 cells after COVID-19. When around nine days of culture had elapsed, CD4+ T cells were isolated. Two doses of BNT162b2 or mRNA-1273 vaccine were administered to participants. Repertoires were generated with immunoSEQ multiplex PCR, while TCRdb's copy carries only in-frame clones and drops some. In the table there are approximately 29,000 clones, about 67% of which are singletons. Antigens for these TCRs are unknown. The starting material was CD4+ T cells from PBMCs cultured without peptide, obtained after COVID-19 vaccination. These receptors originate from a human donor who received a COVID-19 vaccine.

Only a few counts were recorded for this clone. The chain employs TRBV6-5 and TRBJ2-2, with D perhaps TRBD2 (5 bases). There are 13 residues in the CDR3. The V gene's germline CDR1 is MNHEY and CDR2 SVGAGI. V lost 7 bases and J lost 2, with 8 bases in between. The CDR3 DNA sequence: TGTGCCAGCATGGAGGTAAACACCGGGGAGCTGTTTTTT. It yields the protein CASMEVNTGELFF.

This clone was detected a few times. The chain joins TRBV15 to TRBJ2-1; 15 bases map to TRBD2. The CDR3 runs to 16 residues. Germline assignment: CDR1 LNHNV and CDR2 YYDKDF (reference sequence). Germline trimming cut 9 bases from V and 7 bases from J; bases unmatched to any gene: 10. Here the CDR3 reads CATRSGLAGGRNEQFF. The CDR3 nucleotides read TGTGCCACACGCTCCGGACTAGCGGGAGGGAGGAATGAGCAGTTCTTC.

The chain couples TRBV6-5 to TRBJ1-1, with D perhaps TRBD1 (6 bases). CDR1 is MNHEY and CDR2 is SVGAGI in the germline V gene. This CDR3 has 13 residues. V lost 6 bases and J 12 bases, leaving 20 bases between the germline ends. As DNA, the CDR3 is TGTGCCAGCAGAGACAGGCTTAAGGGTGTGACTTTCTTT. It is translated as CASRDRLKGVTFF.

CDR3 DNA sequence: TGCAGCGCAGGGGTTGCAACTAATGAAAAACTGTTTTTT. This gives the protein CSAGVATNEKLFF. This chain uses TRBV29-1 with TRBJ1-4; D might be TRBD1 (6 bases). Germline-derived CDR1 and CDR2 are SQVTM and ANQGSEA. The ends were cut back, 7 bases at V and 0 bases at J, with 9 bases in the middle. CDR3 length equals 13 residues.

V usage is TRBV4-2 and J usage is TRBJ1-4; possible D gene TRBD1, 5 bases. Trimming left V 1 base short and J 8 bases short, with 14 bases between. The CDR3 runs 15 residues. Germline-derived CDR1 and CDR2 are LGHNA and YNFKEQ. DNA of the CDR3: TGTGCCAGCAGCCAAGGTGGGGTTCAGGGAGAAAAACTGTTTTTT. Translation gives CASSQGGVQGEKLFF.

V gene TRBV2 combines with J gene TRBJ2-7; tentatively, D is TRBD2 (6 bases). The germline V and J ends were trimmed by 7 bases and 0 bases, with 10 bases remaining between them. Germline loops: CDR1 SNHLY, CDR2 FYNNEI. The CDR3 extends over 13 amino acids. The CDR3 region is CASKPGSSYEQYF. The CDR3 DNA follows: TGTGCCAGCAAGCCCGGGAGCTCCTACGAGCAGTACTTC.

This chain connects TRBV18 to TRBJ2-7; 11 bases agree with TRBD1. In germline, CDR1 is KGHSH, CDR2 LQKENI. The CDR3 loop spans 13 amino acids. With V trimmed by 4 bases and J by 7 bases, 3 bases remained unmatched. CDR3 nucleotide sequence: TGTGCCAGCTCACTCGGGACAGGGGGAGAGCAGTACTTC. Translating gives CASSLGTGGEQYF.

This clone was seen only a few times. The rearrangement joins TRBV10-3 to TRBJ2-1; TRBD2 agrees at 12 bases. Germline V gene lookup returns CDR1 ENHRY and CDR2 SYGVKD. The J segment lost 0 bases and the V segment lost 7 bases, leaving 10 bases of the junction unmatched. The CDR3 extends over 18 amino acids. Written as DNA, the CDR3 is TGTGCCATCATGGAGACTAGCGGGGGCCTGAGCTCCTACAATGAGCAGTTCTTC. It yields the protein CAIMETSGGLSSYNEQFF.

The V and J genes are TRBV15 and TRBJ1-6; D not resolved. The length of the CDR3 is 12 residues. The ends were cut back, 5 bases at V and 8 bases at J, with 7 bases in the middle. Per the germline V gene, CDR1 is LNHNV and CDR2 is YYDKDF (reference sequence). The CDR3 sequence is CATSLGDSPLHF. The CDR3 DNA reads TGTGCCACCAGCCTAGGAGATTCACCCCTCCACTTT.

V is TRBV5-4 and J is TRBJ1-4; possible D gene TRBD1, 6 bases. In germline, CDR1 is SGHNT, CDR2 YYREEE (reference sequence). V lost 2 bases and J lost 6, with 11 bases in between. This CDR3 is built from 14 residues. For the CDR3, the DNA is TGTGCCAGCAGCTTACAGGGTAGCTATGAAAAACTGTTTTTT. This translates into CASSLQGSYEKLFF.

The chain employs TRBV5-5 and TRBJ1-1, with 9 bases identical to TRBD1. CDR1 and CDR2 (germline): SGHKS, YYEKEE (reference sequence). Trimming removed 0 bases from V and 11 bases from J; junction bases left unmatched: 11. The CDR3 totals 15 residues. CDR3: CASSLGSGTGIEAFF. The CDR3 DNA sequence: TGTGCCAGCAGCTTGGGATCCGGGACAGGGATCGAGGCTTTCTTT.

The chain combines TRBV11-2 with TRBJ2-7; 7 positions match TRBD1. The CDR3 spans 13 residues. J gave up 13 bases and V 2 bases, and 11 bases lay outside the gene matches. The germline V gene encodes CDR1 SGHAT and CDR2 FQNNGV. The CDR3 spells CASSLSLRGRVYF. The CDR3 bases are TGTGCCAGCAGCTTATCCCTCAGGGGGAGAGTTTACTTC.

The genes are TRBV9 and TRBJ2-5; 8 nucleotides align to TRBD2. The CDR3 totals 15 residues. In germline, CDR1 is SGDLS, CDR2 YYNGEE. J gave up 1 base and V 1 base, and 3 bases lay outside the gene matches. The CDR3, as DNA: TGTGCCAGCAGCGTAACGGGGGGGATCCAAGAGACCCAGTACTTC. Translating gives CASSVTGGIQETQYF.